The 12 T cell receptor beta chains below come from one sample, sequenced in a study of beta chain features in type 1 diabetes. Since all of the isolated RNA was reverse transcribed, expressed TCRB transcripts were what got sequenced. The data were produced by immunoSEQ multiplex PCR, yet TCRdb's version contains in-frame clones alone and is incomplete. The repertoire has some 150,000 clones, around a tenth of them found once; the top ten carry approximately 0.68%. Specimen: central memory CD4+ T cells from blood. The source is a man aged 18 to 30 in good health.

This chain connects TRBV2 to TRBJ2-3, with a possible D match to TRBD1 (5 bases). This CDR3 spans 14 amino acids. Germline-derived CDR1 and CDR2 are SNHLY and FYNNEI. V was trimmed by 7 bases and J by 5 bases, leaving 16 bases between them. The CDR3 nucleotides read TGTGCCAGCAACCAAGGGGTAGTTGGAGATACGCAGTATTTT. This gives the protein CASNQGVVGDTQYF.

This clone was observed a few times. The chain combines TRBV4-3 with TRBJ1-6; 8 nucleotides line up with TRBD1. Germline loops: CDR1 LGHNA, CDR2 YSLEER. The J segment lost 9 bases and the V segment lost 1 base, leaving 5 bases of the junction unmatched. The CDR3 has 15 amino acids. CDR3 DNA sequence: TGCGCCAGCAGCCAAGGACAGGGGCGGATTTCACCCCTCCACTTT. It translates to CASSQGQGRISPLHF.

This clone was recorded a few times. V is TRBV11-2 and J is TRBJ2-2; 11 bases are a match to TRBD2. With 5 bases clipped from V and 0 bases from J, the junction kept 5 bases outside the gene matches. Germline V gives CDR1 SGHAT, CDR2 FQNNGV. The CDR3 loop spans 17 amino acids. The CDR3 sequence is CASSLLAGGTNTGELFF. The DNA for the CDR3 is TGTGCCAGCAGCCTGCTAGCGGGGGGTACGAACACCGGGGAGCTGTTTTTT.

The chain is built from TRBV2 and TRBJ1-1; D is unresolved. Germline V CDR1 and CDR2: SNHLY, FYNNEI. CDR3 length: 14 amino acids. Between the trimmed V and J ends, which lost 4 bases and 4 bases, there was a span of 13 bases. The CDR3 DNA sequence: TGTGCCAGCAGTGTGGGCCGGGCGGGCACTGAAGCTTTCTTT. This translates into CASSVGRAGTEAFF.

V gene TRBV9 combines with J gene TRBJ2-2; 7 bases are shared with TRBD1. This CDR3 comprises 15 residues. V was clipped by 0 bases and J by 3 bases; unmatched bases: 2. Germline lookup yields CDR1 SGDLS and CDR2 YYNGEE. CDR3 region: CASSVVQGDTGELFF. CDR3 DNA sequence: TGTGCCAGCAGCGTAGTTCAGGGGGACACCGGGGAGCTGTTTTTT.

The chain employs TRBV4-1 and TRBJ2-1; 9 positions match TRBD2. V was pared by 2 bases and J by 5 bases, with 7 bases of the junction left unmatched. The CDR3 spans 16 residues. CDR1 is MGHRA, CDR2 YSYEKL, per germline. The CDR3 protein is CASSQPSGGRNNEQFF. The CDR3 region has the DNA TGCGCCAGCAGCCAACCCAGCGGGGGGCGGAACAATGAGCAGTTCTTC.

This clone was detected only a few times. The CDR3 spells CASSVALAGEETQYF. CDR3 bases: TGTGCCAGCAGCGTAGCACTAGCGGGGGAGGAGACCCAGTACTTC. The genes are TRBV9 and TRBJ2-5; the match to TRBD2 covers 11 bases. Germline CDR1 and CDR2: SGDLS and YYNGEE. The CDR3 spans 15 residues. Trimming at V came to 0 bases and at J to 5 bases, leaving 3 bases not matched to a gene.

The chain carries TRBV30 and TRBJ2-7, with TRBD1 identical over 7 bases. The ends lost 7 bases at V and 2 bases at J; junction bases unmatched: 2. Per the germline V gene, CDR1 is GTSNPN and CDR2 is SVGIG (reference sequence). The CDR3 runs to 11 residues. CDR3 protein: CALGQPYEQYF. The CDR3 DNA sequence: TGTGCCTTGGGACAGCCCTACGAGCAGTACTTC.

This clone occurred a few times. V is TRBV5-1 and J is TRBJ2-7; 7 bases align to TRBD2. The V and J ends lost 0 bases and 4 bases, in that order; junction bases with no gene match: 7. Looked up from germline, CDR1 is SGHRS and CDR2 is YFSETQ. This CDR3 has 15 residues. The CDR3 spells CASSLGSGDRYEQYF. The CDR3 bases are TGCGCCAGCAGCTTGGGGAGCGGGGATCGGTACGAGCAGTACTTC.

There are many counts of this clone. This sequence joins TRBV9 and TRBJ1-2; D might be TRBD1 (5 bases). The CDR3 contains 13 residues. V lost 3 bases and J lost 1, with 7 bases in between. Germline V lookup: CDR1 SGDLS, CDR2 YYNGEE. CDR3 amino acids: CASSGQINYGYTF. The CDR3 DNA follows: TGTGCCAGCAGCGGACAGATTAACTATGGCTACACCTTC.

The chain links TRBV4-1 to TRBJ1-4, with 8 bases matching TRBD1. This CDR3 has 16 residues. Trimming took 1 base from V and 2 from J; bases not matched to a gene: 3. CDR1 and CDR2 (germline): MGHRA, YSYEKL. CDR3 in DNA: TGCGCCAGCAGCCAAGGACAGGGGACGACTAATGAAAAACTGTTTTTT. Amino acids: CASSQGQGTTNEKLFF.

Only a few counts were recorded for this clone. The chain has TRBV7-8 and TRBJ1-2, with no clear D. V was shortened by 5 bases and J by 1 base, with 8 bases between the two germline ends. The CDR3 loop spans 13 amino acids. Looked up from germline, CDR1 is SGHVS and CDR2 is FQNEAQ. The CDR3 reads CASSPGLNYGYTF. DNA for the CDR3: TGTGCCAGCAGCCCGGGTCTTAACTATGGCTACACCTTC.